Below, 32 T cell receptor beta chains from the same sample are listed, as sequenced in a study of blood T cell repertoires in COVID-19. Sequenced by immunoSEQ multiplex PCR; TCRdb stores in-frame clones only, minus some. This table holds tens of thousands of clones, roughly 80% found once. The sequenced sample was peripheral blood. Receptors originate from an older woman with acute or convalescent COVID-19.

V is TRBV3-1 (or the pseudogene TRBV3-2) and J is TRBJ2-5, with 9 positions matching TRBD1. This CDR3 contains 17 residues. Germline V lookup: CDR1 LGHDT, CDR2 YNNKEL (reference sequence). Trimming removed 0 bases from V and 5 bases from J; junction bases left unmatched: 10. CDR3 DNA sequence: TGTGCCAGCAGCCAAGACTTGGGGACAGGGTTCCCTGAGACCCAGTACTTC. Translated, it gives CASSQDLGTGFPETQYF.

V is TRBV6-6 and J is TRBJ2-7, with 11 positions matching TRBD2. This CDR3 contains 15 residues. Trimming removed 6 bases from V and 3 bases from J; junction bases left unmatched: 7. Germline V gene lookup returns CDR1 MNHNY and CDR2 SVGAGI (reference sequence). The CDR3, as DNA: TGTGCCAGCAGCACGGGACTAGCGGCTAGCTACGAGCAGTACTTC. Encoded protein: CASSTGLAASYEQYF.

This CDR3 reads CASSLASQGGGELFF. The CDR3 coding sequence is TGTGCCAGCAGCTTAGCATCGCAGGGTGGCGGGGAGCTGTTTTTT. This sequence joins TRBV11-3 and TRBJ2-2, with D possibly TRBD1 on 5 matching bases. The CDR3 totals 15 residues. Germline CDR1 SGHNT, CDR2 YENEEA. The germline V and J ends were trimmed by 1 base and 7 bases, with 13 bases remaining between them.

The rearrangement joins TRBV2 to TRBJ1-5; 10 nucleotides match TRBD1. The germline CDR1 and CDR2 sequences are SNHLY and FYNNEI. This CDR3 region has 15 residues. J lost 4 bases, V lost 3 bases, and 3 bases had no gene match. DNA of the CDR3: TGTGCCAGCAGTGACGACAGGGGGCTGAATCAGCCCCAGCATTTT. Its protein is CASSDDRGLNQPQHF.

The chain couples TRBV4-1 to TRBJ1-1; D possibly corresponds to TRBD1 (5 bases). Per the germline V gene, CDR1 is MGHRA and CDR2 is YSYEKL. This CDR3 has 15 amino acids. V lost 3 bases to trimming and J lost 3 bases, with 14 bases between them. This CDR3 reads CASSHAIGEDTEAFF. Written as DNA, the CDR3 is TGCGCCAGCAGCCACGCTATAGGGGAGGACACTGAAGCTTTCTTT.

The chain links TRBV7-3 to TRBJ2-1; 9 bases line up with TRBD1. The CDR3 runs 16 residues. After removal of 4 bases from V and 10 bases from J, the junction contained 14 bases not matched to a gene. The V gene's germline CDR1 is SGHTA and CDR2 FQGTGA. In nucleotides, the CDR3 is TGTGCCAGCAGCTCCCGCCGGACAGGGGACCCCAGGGAGCAGTTCTTC. It is translated as CASSSRRTGDPREQFF.

The J gene is TRBJ1-3, the V gene TRBV7-2; 7 bases fit TRBD1. The CDR3 consists of 14 residues. Germline V gene sequence: CDR1 SGHTA, CDR2 FQGNSA. V dropped 4 bases and J dropped 2; count of bases not matched to a gene: 2. DNA of the CDR3: TGTGCCAGCAGCTGGGACAGCCCTGGAAACACCATATATTTT. Protein sequence: CASSWDSPGNTIYF.

This chain joins TRBV5-4 and TRBJ1-4; 10 bases map to TRBD1. Germline V gene data show CDR1 as SGHNT and CDR2 as YYREEE (reference sequence). The CDR3 sequence is 15 residues long. Trimming removed 1 base from V and 7 bases from J; junction bases left unmatched: 4. The CDR3 loop is CASSLRGDRGEKLFF. The CDR3 bases are TGTGCCAGCAGCTTGCGGGGGGACAGGGGTGAAAAACTGTTTTTT.

This clone was seen a handful of times. V is TRBV30 and J is TRBJ2-1; 10 nucleotides line up with TRBD2. V dropped 5 bases and J dropped 5; count of bases not matched to a gene: 9. This CDR3 spans 15 amino acids. Germline V gene data show CDR1 as GTSNPN and CDR2 as SVGIG (reference sequence). CDR3 sequence (DNA): TGTGCCTGGCGACTAGCGGGCGCCCAAGACAATGAGCAGTTCTTC. Translated: CAWRLAGAQDNEQFF. The full variable domain, in which reference TRBV30 and TRBJ2-1 provide the parts outside the CDR3, is SQTIHQWPATLVQPVGSPLSLECTVEGTSNPNLYWYRQAAGRGLQLLFYSVGIGQISSEVPQNLSASRPQDRQFILSSKKLLLSDSGFYLCAWRLAGAQDNEQFFGPGTRLTVL.

Only one count was recorded for this clone. The chain couples TRBV6-1 to TRBJ2-1, with TRBD1 as a possible D gene (6 bases). Between the trimmed V and J ends, which lost 1 base and 6 bases, there was a span of 13 bases. CDR1 and CDR2 from the germline V gene are MNHNS and SASEGT. There are 15 residues in the CDR3. The CDR3 sequence is CASSEVAGVGNEQFF. The CDR3 coding sequence is TGTGCCAGCAGTGAAGTGGCAGGGGTAGGCAATGAGCAGTTCTTC.

V gene TRBV29-1 combines with J gene TRBJ2-3; 8 nucleotides match TRBD2. This CDR3 spans 12 amino acids. Germline values: CDR1 SQVTM, CDR2 ANQGSEA. The V segment lost 0 bases and the J segment 14 bases; nucleotides outside the gene matches: 7. The CDR3 DNA is TGCAGCGTTGAAGATGTAGCGGGGTCTGGGTATTTT. Protein sequence: CSVEDVAGSGYF.

This clone was recorded only once. The V gene is TRBV15, the J gene TRBJ2-1, with D perhaps matching TRBD1 (6 bases). Germline V CDR1 and CDR2: LNHNV, YYDKDF (reference sequence). This CDR3 region has 15 residues. V lost 1 base to trimming and J lost 3 bases, with 10 bases between them. The CDR3 nucleotides read TGTGCCACCAGCAGAGGGGCAGGGGACTACAATGAGCAGTTCTTC. The encoded protein is CATSRGAGDYNEQFF.

This chain connects TRBV27 to TRBJ1-2; 9 bases line up with TRBD1. CDR1 MNHEY and CDR2 SMNVEV come from the germline V gene (reference sequence). The CDR3 sequence is 17 residues long. V dropped 5 bases and J dropped 0; count of bases not matched to a gene: 10. The CDR3 DNA reads TGTGCCAGCAGTCCTTGGGACAGGGAGATTTCTAACTATGGCTACACCTTC. Protein: CASSPWDREISNYGYTF.

The chain employs TRBV20-1 and TRBJ2-2; D unresolved. This CDR3 is built from 11 residues. Germline CDR1 reads DFQATT; CDR2 reads SNEGSKA (reference sequence). V was trimmed by 5 bases and J by 6 bases, leaving 7 bases between them. CDR3 nucleotides: TGCAGTGCTCGTGGCGCCGGGGAGCTGTTTTTT. This translates into CSARGAGELFF.

The chain links TRBV10-2 to TRBJ1-5; a weak D match, TRBD1 (6 bases). CDR1 and CDR2 from the germline V gene are WSHSY and SAAADI. The V and J ends lost 0 bases and 4 bases respectively, with 10 bases between them. The CDR3 contains 15 residues. This CDR3 reads CASSESRGKNQPQHF. CDR3 coding DNA: TGCGCCAGCAGTGAGTCGAGGGGGAAAAATCAGCCCCAGCATTTT.

The V gene is TRBV10-3, the J gene TRBJ1-3; D is undetermined. Germline-derived CDR1 and CDR2 are ENHRY and SYGVKD. V lost 7 bases to trimming and J lost 0 bases, with 4 bases between them. The CDR3 covers 12 residues. CDR3 loop: CAIINSGNTIYF. The CDR3 bases are TGTGCCATCATTAACTCTGGAAACACCATATATTTT.

This sequence joins TRBV3-1 (or the pseudogene TRBV3-2) and TRBJ2-1; tentative D call: TRBD2 (6 bases). There are 13 residues in the CDR3. Germline CDR1 and CDR2: LGHDT and YNNKEL (reference sequence). The ends were cut back, 7 bases at V and 8 bases at J, with 15 bases in the middle. The CDR3 is CASTGTPRDEQFF. Written as DNA, the CDR3 is TGTGCCAGCACCGGGACTCCGAGGGATGAGCAGTTCTTC.

The V call is TRBV19, the J call TRBJ1-5; the D gene is possibly TRBD1 (5 bases). The CDR3 has 18 residues. CDR1 is LNHDA, CDR2 SQIVND, per germline (reference sequence). The ends were cut back, 6 bases at V and 2 bases at J, with 23 bases in the middle. This CDR3 reads CASSEVGVGGIGNQPQHF. The DNA of the CDR3 is TGTGCCAGTAGCGAGGTAGGGGTGGGGGGAATTGGCAATCAGCCCCAGCATTTT. Supplemented by reference TRBV19 and TRBJ1-5, the full variable domain reads DGGITQSPKYLFRKEGQNVTLSCEQNLNHDAMYWYRQDPGQGLRLIYYSQIVNDFQKGDIAEGYSVSREKKESFPLTVTSAQKNPTAFYLCASSEVGVGGIGNQPQHFGDGTRLSIL.

The rearrangement joins TRBV5-6 to TRBJ2-1; TRBD1 matches at 8 bases. The length of the CDR3 is 13 residues. With V trimmed by 7 bases and J by 5 bases, 5 bases remained unmatched. Germline V gene lookup returns CDR1 SGHDT and CDR2 YYEEEE. Here the CDR3 reads CASENRGDNEQFF. DNA of the CDR3: TGTGCCAGCGAAAACAGGGGGGACAATGAGCAGTTCTTC. Full variable domain (missing parts from reference TRBV5-6 and TRBJ2-1): DAGVTQSPTHLIKTRGQQVTLRCSPKSGHDTVSWYQQALGQGPQFIFQYYEEEERQRGNFPDRFSGHQFPNYSSELNVNALLLGDSALYLCASENRGDNEQFFGPGTRLTVL.

CDR3 loop: CASSRTSGAYNEQFF. The CDR3 nucleotides read TGCGCCAGCAGCAGGACTAGCGGTGCCTACAATGAGCAGTTCTTC. The genes are TRBV5-1 and TRBJ2-1; 10 bases match TRBD2. The CDR3 totals 15 residues. CDR1 and CDR2 from the germline V gene are SGHRS and YFSETQ. V gave up 4 bases and J gave up 2 bases; unmatched junction bases: 3.

The chain joins TRBV6-5 to TRBJ1-1, with D maybe TRBD1 (6 bases). There are 13 residues in the CDR3. V was cut by 2 bases and J by 5 bases, with 9 bases left in between. Germline lookup yields CDR1 MNHEY and CDR2 SVGAGI. This chain's CDR3 is CASSYTGYTEAFF. The CDR3 DNA reads as TGTGCCAGCAGTTACACAGGGTATACTGAAGCTTTCTTT.

The chain employs TRBV9 and TRBJ1-3, with TRBD1 matching 7 bases. V lost 3 bases to trimming and J lost 8 bases; unmatched junction nucleotides: 8. The germline V gene encodes CDR1 SGDLS and CDR2 YYNGEE. This CDR3 is built from 14 residues. CDR3 nucleotides: TGTGCCAGCAGCGCCGGGACAGTCGCAGACACCATATATTTT. It translates to CASSAGTVADTIYF.

The chain uses TRBV11-3 and TRBJ2-7, with TRBD1 as a possible D gene (6 bases). V lost 1 base and J 5 bases, leaving 12 bases between the germline ends. CDR1 is SGHNT and CDR2 is YENEEA in the germline V gene. This CDR3 has 14 amino acids. In DNA, the CDR3 is TGTGCCAGCAGCTTAGGAGCCAACAGGGACGAGCAGTACTTC. Its translation: CASSLGANRDEQYF.

The rearrangement joins TRBV9 to TRBJ1-2, with 12 bases matching TRBD1. The ends lost 3 bases at V and 8 bases at J; junction bases unmatched: 8. The V gene's germline CDR1 is SGDLS and CDR2 YYNGEE. The CDR3 spans 15 residues. The chain's CDR3 is CASSARDRGQRGYTF. The DNA of the CDR3 is TGTGCCAGCAGCGCCCGGGACAGGGGGCAACGAGGCTACACCTTC.

The gene calls are TRBV3-1 (or the pseudogene TRBV3-2) and TRBJ2-3; 9 nucleotides match TRBD2. The V and J ends lost 3 bases and 1 base, in that order; junction bases with no gene match: 5. Germline values: CDR1 LGHDT, CDR2 YNNKEL (reference sequence). The CDR3 sequence is 16 residues long. CDR3 residues: CASSHRSGGGTDTQYF. The CDR3 DNA reads TGTGCCAGCAGCCACCGTAGCGGGGGCGGCACAGATACGCAGTATTTT.

The J gene is TRBJ1-5, the V gene TRBV19; 7 bases are a match to TRBD1. Trimming at V came to 9 bases and at J to 4 bases, leaving 12 bases not matched to a gene. The CDR3 contains 15 residues. Germline assignment: CDR1 LNHDA and CDR2 SQIVND (reference sequence). The CDR3 loop is CASSLGTASNQPQHF. The CDR3 DNA reads as TGTGCCAGCTCCCTTGGGACAGCATCAAATCAGCCCCAGCATTTT. The full variable domain, rest sourced from reference TRBV19 and TRBJ1-5, is DGGITQSPKYLFRKEGQNVTLSCEQNLNHDAMYWYRQDPGQGLRLIYYSQIVNDFQKGDIAEGYSVSREKKESFPLTVTSAQKNPTAFYLCASSLGTASNQPQHFGDGTRLSIL.

V usage is TRBV7-2 and J usage is TRBJ2-5; D remains ambiguous. The CDR3 spans 18 residues. CDR1 SGHTA and CDR2 FQGNSA come from the germline V gene. V shed 4 bases and J shed 1 base, with 22 bases lying between them. CDR3 DNA sequence: TGTGCCAGCAGCTCCCCCCTCGAAACCGGTCTAGGCCAAGAGACCCAGTACTTC. It yields the protein CASSSPLETGLGQETQYF. Based on the CDR3 plus reference TRBV7-2 and TRBJ2-5, the full variable domain is GAGVSQSPSNKVTEKGKDVELRCDPISGHTALYWYRQSLGQGLEFLIYFQGNSAPDKSGLPSDRFSAERTGGSVSTLTIQRTQQEDSAVYLCASSSPLETGLGQETQYFGPGTRLLVL.

This CDR3 reads CASSQDPADTSGFRNEQFF. The CDR3 nucleotides read TGTGCCAGCAGCCAAGACCCCGCAGATACTAGCGGGTTCAGGAATGAGCAGTTCTTC. The chain is built from TRBV4-2 and TRBJ2-1, with 9 bases aligning to TRBD2. The V gene end was trimmed by 0 bases and the J gene end by 7 bases; junction bases not matched to a gene: 16. Germline V CDR1 and CDR2: LGHNA, YNFKEQ. This CDR3 region has 19 residues.

The chain couples TRBV25-1 to TRBJ2-1, with 12 bases identical to TRBD2. The CDR3 totals 17 residues. Trimming took 0 bases from V and 6 from J; bases not matched to a gene: 6. CDR1 MGHDK and CDR2 SYGVNS come from the germline V gene. The CDR3 region has the DNA TGTGCCAGCAGTGAATATACAACTAGCGGGGGGTTCAATGAGCAGTTCTTC. Translation: CASSEYTTSGGFNEQFF.

This chain uses TRBV7-3 with TRBJ2-1; 9 bases match TRBD2. Trimming cost V 4 bases and J 8 bases; bases outside gene matches: 3. The V gene's germline CDR1 is SGHTA and CDR2 FQGTGA. The CDR3 totals 13 residues. CDR3 bases: TGTGCCAGCAGCTCCCGGACTAGCGATGAGCAGTTCTTC. It yields the protein CASSSRTSDEQFF.

The chain combines TRBV21-1 with TRBJ1-5; the tabulated D call, TRBD1, remains unverified against the DNA. TRBV21-1 is shown as a pseudogene. The CDR3 is 15 residues long. CDR3 nucleotide sequence: TGTGCCAGCAGCAAAGTATGGCAGGGGAACCAGCCCCAGCATTTT. It encodes CASSKVWQGNQPQHF.

A single count supports this clone. The J gene is TRBJ2-2, the V gene TRBV7-8; possibly TRBD2 for D (5 bases). The CDR3 is 15 residues long. Trimming left V 1 base short and J 2 bases short, with 8 bases between. Germline CDR1 and CDR2: SGHVS and FQNEAQ. The CDR3 bases are TGTGCCAGCAGCTTAGGGCTAGCCAACACCGGGGAGCTGTTTTTT. Amino acids: CASSLGLANTGELFF.